Below are 9 T cell receptor beta chains sequenced from a single sample in a study of cytomegalovirus exposure and HLA in healthy donors. This PCR relied on a set of 60 Vbeta primers and 13 Jbeta primers. Profiled with immunoSEQ multiplex PCR; TCRdb holds only in-frame clones, not every one. In the table there are roughly 150,000 clones, 80% of which are singletons. Input material: PBMCs. Receptors originate from a woman between 40 and 50 years old in good health and CMV-seronegative.

The J gene is TRBJ2-7, the V gene TRBV27, with D possibly TRBD1 on 6 matching bases. Germline CDR1 MNHEY, CDR2 SMNVEV (reference sequence). This CDR3 region has 20 residues. V lost 4 bases to trimming and J lost 1 base, with 29 bases between them. The CDR3 loop is CASSSLRQVGATGRSYEQYF. CDR3 nucleotide sequence: TGTGCCAGCAGTTCTCTTCGTCAGGTGGGCGCGACAGGTAGATCCTACGAGCAGTACTTC.

The chain joins TRBV18 to TRBJ1-1; a weak D match, TRBD1 (6 bases). The CDR3 extends over 15 amino acids. Germline CDR1 reads KGHSH; CDR2 reads LQKENI. V was clipped by 3 bases and J by 4 bases, with 15 bases between them. CDR3 bases: TGTGCCAGCTCACCTTCAGCCCAACAGGGCACTGAAGCTTTCTTT. The encoded protein is CASSPSAQQGTEAFF.

The rearrangement links TRBV29-1 to TRBJ2-7; possible D gene TRBD2, 7 bases. Trimming removed 7 bases from V and 7 bases from J, with 23 bases in between. The CDR3 is made up of 14 amino acids. Germline CDR1 SQVTM, CDR2 ANQGSEA. The CDR3 spells CSGGGGAGAEEQYF. CDR3 bases: TGCAGCGGGGGGGGAGGCGCAGGGGCGGAGGAGCAGTACTTC.

This chain links TRBV7-3 with TRBJ2-6, with a possible D match to TRBD1 (5 bases). CDR3 size: 16 residues. Germline loops: CDR1 SGHTA, CDR2 FQGTGA. V lost 4 bases and J lost 3, with 13 bases in between. CDR3 DNA sequence: TGTGCCAGCAGCTCTCCAGGGTCTGGTGGGGCCAACGTCCTGACTTTC. Protein product: CASSSPGSGGANVLTF.

V is TRBV4-2 and J is TRBJ2-5, with 14 bases identical to TRBD2. V lost 3 bases and J lost 5; bases outside the gene matches: 8. The germline gives CDR1 LGHNA, CDR2 YNFKEQ. The CDR3 covers 17 residues. The CDR3 DNA reads as TGTGCCAGCAGCCAGACTAGCGGGAGGGCCGGGGGTGAGACCCAGTACTTC. As protein: CASSQTSGRAGGETQYF.

V gene TRBV28 combines with J gene TRBJ2-1; no clear D gene. Germline V gene data show CDR1 as MDHEN and CDR2 as SYDVKM. The CDR3 consists of 10 residues. The CDR3 region is CRPPYNEQFF. Here the CDR3 DNA reads TGTCGTCCCCCTTACAATGAGCAGTTCTTC.

This rearrangement joins TRBV7-9 to TRBJ2-7; 7 bases map to TRBD1. The germline V gene has CDR1 SEHNR and CDR2 FQNEAQ (reference sequence). V shed 4 bases and J 0 bases; nucleotides not matched to a gene: 3. CDR3 size: 14 residues. CDR3 nucleotide sequence: TGTGCCAGCAGCTCCGGGACAGACTCCTACGAGCAGTACTTC. Translating gives CASSSGTDSYEQYF.

The gene calls are TRBV30 and TRBJ2-5; 7 bases align to TRBD2. The J call could be wrong; TRBJ2-7 is a better fit for the DNA end. From germline, CDR1 is GTSNPN and CDR2 SVGIG (reference sequence). CDR3 size: 13 residues. Here the CDR3 DNA reads TGTGCCTGGAGTGTGGAGGGAGGGTACGAGCAGTACTTC. It codes for CAWSVEGGYEQYF.

This clone was seen once. This chain connects TRBV15 to TRBJ1-2; TRBD1 matches 9 bases. The length of the CDR3 is 13 residues. V lost 4 bases, J lost 5 bases, and 2 bases stayed unmatched. From germline, CDR1 is LNHNV and CDR2 YYDKDF (reference sequence). CDR3 sequence: CATSTGQGYGYTF. The CDR3 coding sequence is TGTGCCACCAGCACTGGACAGGGGTATGGCTACACCTTC. Drawing the rest from reference TRBV15 and TRBJ1-2, the complete variable domain is DAMVIQNPRYQVTQFGKPVTLSCSQTLNHNVMYWYQQKSSQAPKLLFHYYDKDFNNEADTPDNFQSRRPNTSFCFLDIRSPGLGDTAMYLCATSTGQGYGYTFGSGTRLTVV.